These 7 T cell receptor beta chains originate from one sample sequenced in a study of identical twins. TCRdb reprocessed the 5' RACE reads via MiXCR and lists one record per CDR3 protein. The sample has roughly 750,000 distinct CDR3 sequences; about 20% are singletons. The data also belong to a second study, concerning T cells expressing NK-cell markers.

The sample taken for sequencing was PBMCs. These receptor sequences come from a woman aged 18 to 35 in good health.

This clonotype was recorded many times. The chain recombines TRBV29-1 with TRBJ2-2; TRBD1 aligns across 8 bases. Germline V gene data show CDR1 as SQVTM and CDR2 as ANQGSEA. The CDR3 covers 13 residues. V was pared by 5 bases and J by 7 bases, with 6 bases of the junction left unmatched. The CDR3 DNA reads TGCAGCGTTTCCGGACAGGGCGGCGGGGAGCTGTTTTTT. This encodes CSVSGQGGGELFF.

This chain joins TRBV18 and TRBJ2-5, with 7 bases matching TRBD1. J was trimmed by 1 base and V by 2 bases; bases with no gene match: 4. There are 15 residues in the CDR3. Germline CDR1 KGHSH, CDR2 LQKENI. The DNA of the CDR3 is TGTGCCAGCTCACCATTCAGGGACAGCCAAGAGACCCAGTACTTC. This encodes CASSPFRDSQETQYF.

This clonotype was seen just once. The J gene is TRBJ2-2, the V gene TRBV10-3; D possibly corresponds to TRBD2 (6 bases). The germline gives CDR1 ENHRY, CDR2 SYGVKD. The CDR3 is 16 amino acids. Deletions cut 0 bases from V and 5 bases from J, with 13 bases between. Here the CDR3 reads CAISESRDWGTGELFF. CDR3 coding DNA: TGTGCCATCAGTGAGTCCCGGGACTGGGGTACCGGGGAGCTGTTTTTT.

Comment on this clonotype: At one boundary the junction diverges from the germline segment, which might be a read error. CDR3 in amino acids: CASSSPLATGELFF. CDR3 nucleotides: TGTGCTAGCAGCTCCCCGCTGGCCACCGGGGAGCTGTTTTTT. The chain has TRBV7-7 and TRBJ2-2; no reliable D call. The CDR3 extends over 14 amino acids. Germline loops: CDR1 SSHAT, CDR2 FNYEAQ (reference sequence). Together with reference TRBV7-7 and TRBJ2-2, the CDR3 gives the full variable domain: GAGVSQSPRYKVTKRGQDVTLRCDPISSHATLYWYQQALGQGPEFLTYFNYEAQPDKSGLPSDRFSAERPEGSISTLTIQRTEQRDSAMYRCASSSPLATGELFFGEGSRLTVL.

The V gene is TRBV12-3 or TRBV12-4, the J gene TRBJ2-7; D unclear. This CDR3 is built from 12 residues. Trimming stripped 4 bases from V and 4 bases from J, with 8 bases between. The CDR3 region has the DNA TGTGCCAGCAGTTACATTTCTTACGAGCAGTACTTC. Amino acid sequence: CASSYISYEQYF.

Regarding this clonotype: The germline gene is not matched at one end of the junction; a read error may be the cause. The rearrangement links TRBV20-1 to TRBJ2-7, with 7 bases that match TRBD2. Germline CDR1 is DFQATT and CDR2 is SNEGSKA (reference sequence). The CDR3 totals 13 residues. This CDR3 reads CSARAGRTYEQYF. For the CDR3, the DNA is TGCAGTGCGAGAGCGGGACGGACTTACGAGCAGTACTTC.

Ten or more counts support this clonotype. The chain uses TRBV7-9 and TRBJ1-2; D perhaps matches TRBD1 (5 bases). Germline CDR1 reads SEHNR; CDR2 reads FQNEAQ (reference sequence). The CDR3 is made up of 14 amino acids. The germline V and J ends were trimmed by 5 bases and 6 bases, with 16 bases remaining between them. In DNA form, the CDR3 reads TGTGCCAGCAGCCGTCTGACGGGGCGGAATGGCTACACCTTC. It codes for CASSRLTGRNGYTF.